Here is one T cell receptor (beta chain) with its context. Antigen specificity is unknown. The data were obtained in a study of identical twins. General study findings and limits: Insertions were reduced in abundant cord blood beta clonotypes but not in memory repertoires.

TCRdb fed the 5' RACE reads into MiXCR, producing one record per CDR3 protein. The table records some 790,000 distinct CDR3 sequences, 18% of them present only once. The same sample was also used in a study of T cells expressing NK-cell markers.

The material sequenced was PBMCs. This TCR came from a woman in her late teens or twenties in good health.

CDR3 residues: CASSFAGGMAYEQYF. CDR3 in DNA: TGTGCCAGCAGCTTTGCCGGGGGAATGGCCTACGAGCAGTACTTC. The V and J genes are TRBV11-2 and TRBJ2-7; possible D gene TRBD2, 6 bases. The germline gives CDR1 SGHAT, CDR2 FQNNGV. The CDR3 has 15 amino acids. V was clipped by 3 bases and J by 2 bases, with 14 bases between them.